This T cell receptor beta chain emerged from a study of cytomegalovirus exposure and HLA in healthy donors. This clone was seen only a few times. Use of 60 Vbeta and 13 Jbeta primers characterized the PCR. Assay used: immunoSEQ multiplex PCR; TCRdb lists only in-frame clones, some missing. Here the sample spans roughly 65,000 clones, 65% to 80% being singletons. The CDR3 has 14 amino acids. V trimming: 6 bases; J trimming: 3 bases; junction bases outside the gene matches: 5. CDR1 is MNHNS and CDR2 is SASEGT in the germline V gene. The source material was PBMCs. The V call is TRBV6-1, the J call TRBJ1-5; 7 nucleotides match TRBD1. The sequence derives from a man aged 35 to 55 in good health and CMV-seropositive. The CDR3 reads CASSGGQDNQPQHF. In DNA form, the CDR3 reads TGTGCCAGCAGCGGTGGACAGGACAATCAGCCCCAGCATTTT.